These T cell receptor beta chains were read from a single sample in a study of blood T cell repertoires in COVID-19. Libraries were prepared by immunoSEQ multiplex PCR; TCRdb keeps only in-frame clonotypes and omits some of them. The table lists approximately 250,000 clones, more than 80% of them singletons. The sample consisted of peripheral blood. The receptors shown here come from a man aged 25 to 45 who had recovered from COVID-19. Each CDR3 is given with its conserved first and last residue. The D gene is left open where the match is weak. Size is stated for part of the rows, as once, few or many counts, or as a class when the clone is expanded.

d_call	v_call	clone_size	j_call	cdr3_aa	cdr3_nt
-	TRBV18	-	TRBJ2-7	CASSPGAGSYEQYF	TGTGCCAGCTCACCGGGGGCAGGGAGTTACGAGCAGTACTTC
TRBD1	TRBV5-6	-	TRBJ2-7	CASSFGQGDEQYF	TGTGCCAGCAGTTTCGGACAGGGAGACGAGCAGTACTTC
TRBD1	TRBV5-1	-	TRBJ1-5	CASSYQGGSNQPQHF	TGCGCCAGCAGCTACCAAGGGGGCAGCAATCAGCCCCAGCATTTT
-	TRBV30	-	TRBJ1-2	CAWSVLGASFPYGYTF	TGTGCCTGGAGTGTACTGGGGGCCAGCTTTCCCTATGGCTACACCTTC
TRBD1	TRBV7-2	-	TRBJ1-1	CASSLEGGLKAFF	TGTGCCAGCAGCTTAGAAGGGGGCCTAAAAGCTTTCTTT
-	TRBV6-6	-	TRBJ2-7	CASSSSPTYEQYF	TGTGCCAGCAGCTCTAGTCCCACCTACGAGCAGTACTTC
TRBD1	TRBV15	once	TRBJ1-4	CATDRGRTNEKLFF	TGTGCCACGGACAGGGGACGAACTAATGAAAAACTGTTTTTT
-	TRBV2	-	TRBJ2-5	CASSEGRQGSETQYF	TGTGCCAGCAGTGAAGGAAGGCAGGGGAGCGAGACCCAGTACTTC
-	TRBV6-6	-	TRBJ2-7	CASSPTATTYEQYF	TGTGCCAGCAGCCCAACAGCAACAACCTACGAGCAGTACTTC
-	TRBV7-2	-	TRBJ1-2	CASSLVPPGAGYTF	TGTGCCAGCAGCTTAGTCCCACCAGGGGCTGGCTACACCTTC
-	TRBV5-1	few	TRBJ2-7	CASSLPIPYEQYF	TGCGCCAGCAGCCTTCCTATTCCCTACGAGCAGTACTTC
-	TRBV3-1/TRBV3-2	-	TRBJ1-1	CASSPRGDTEAFF	TGTGCCAGCAGCCCCCGCGGGGACACTGAAGCTTTCTTT
-	TRBV6-4	few	TRBJ1-5	CASSPGESNQPQHF	TGTGCCAGCAGCCCAGGGGAGAGCAATCAGCCCCAGCATTTT
TRBD2	TRBV6-1	-	TRBJ2-4	CASSEGGTNRFQYF	TGTGCCAGCAGTGAGGGGGGGACCAACAGGTTTCAGTACTTC
TRBD2	TRBV4-2	-	TRBJ2-3	CASSPGLSTDTQYF	TGTGCCAGCAGCCCGGGACTATCCACAGATACGCAGTATTTT
-	TRBV9	once	TRBJ1-6	CASSLWEAGYNSPLHF	TGTGCCAGCAGCCTCTGGGAAGCGGGCTATAATTCACCCCTCCACTTT
-	TRBV11-3	-	TRBJ1-1	CASSLQRDTEAFF	TGTGCCAGCAGCTTACAGCGTGACACTGAAGCTTTCTTT
-	TRBV6-5	-	TRBJ1-5	CASRTRRGNQPQHF	TGTGCCAGCAGAACCAGGCGGGGGAATCAGCCCCAGCATTTT
-	TRBV5-1	-	TRBJ2-7	CASSLGSPSYEQYF	TGCGCCAGCAGCTTGGGGAGTCCGTCCTACGAGCAGTACTTC
TRBD1	TRBV6-5	-	TRBJ1-6	CASRTGTGGSPLHF	TGTGCCAGCAGAACCGGGACAGGGGGTTCACCCCTCCACTTT
-	TRBV19	-	TRBJ1-1	CASSIQARTPGEAFF	TGTGCCAGTAGTATTCAAGCGAGGACACCCGGCGAAGCTTTCTTT
TRBD1	TRBV5-4	-	TRBJ2-5	CASSLQGTVKETQYF	TGTGCCAGCAGCTTGCAGGGGACAGTGAAAGAGACCCAGTACTTC
TRBD1	TRBV6-1	-	TRBJ2-3	CASSDTGEREYF	TGTGCCAGCAGTGACACAGGGGAAAGGGAGTATTTT
TRBD1	TRBV7-9	-	TRBJ1-2	CASSLPTGKGYTF	TGTGCCAGCAGCTTACCGACAGGGAAAGGCTACACCTTC
-	TRBV7-6	-	TRBJ1-5	CASSQGSPVSNQPQHF	TGTGCCAGCAGTCAGGGGTCACCCGTCAGCAATCAGCCCCAGCATTTT
-	TRBV18	few	TRBJ2-7	CASSPSGSSYEQYF	TGTGCCAGCTCACCCAGCGGATCTTCCTACGAGCAGTACTTC